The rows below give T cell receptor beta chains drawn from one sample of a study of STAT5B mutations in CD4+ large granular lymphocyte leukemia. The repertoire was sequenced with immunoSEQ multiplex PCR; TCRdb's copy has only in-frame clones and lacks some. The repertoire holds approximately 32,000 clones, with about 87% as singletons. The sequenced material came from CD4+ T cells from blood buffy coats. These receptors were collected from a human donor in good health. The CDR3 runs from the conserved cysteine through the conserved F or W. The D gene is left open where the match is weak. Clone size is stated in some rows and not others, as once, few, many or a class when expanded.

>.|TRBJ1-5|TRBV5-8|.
CASPWQSNQPQHF
TGTGCCAGCCCGTGGCAGAGCAATCAGCCCCAGCATTTT
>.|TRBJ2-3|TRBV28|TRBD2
CASSFGLAGLTDTQYF
TGTGCCAGCAGTTTCGGGCTAGCGGGACTCACAGATACGCAGTATTTT
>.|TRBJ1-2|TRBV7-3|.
CASSSDGLLQSYGYTF
TGTGCCAGCAGCTCGGACGGACTCCTTCAATCCTATGGCTACACCTTC
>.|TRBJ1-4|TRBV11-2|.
CASSSSSAANEKLFF
TGTGCCAGCAGCTCCTCGTCCGCGGCTAATGAAAAACTGTTTTTT
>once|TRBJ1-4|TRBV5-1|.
CASSLGHTTNEKLFF
TGCGCCAGCAGCTTGGGACACACAACTAATGAAAAACTGTTTTTT
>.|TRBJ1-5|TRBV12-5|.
CASGPEDRQPQHF
TGTGCTAGTGGTCCCGAGGACCGGCAGCCCCAGCATTTT
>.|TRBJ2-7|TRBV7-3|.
CASSSRGGAGDYEQYF
TGTGCCAGCAGCTCCAGGGGAGGCGCGGGGGACTACGAGCAGTACTTC
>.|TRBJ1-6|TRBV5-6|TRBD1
CASSWTGMNSPLHF
TGTGCCAGCAGTTGGACAGGGATGAATTCACCCCTCCACTTT
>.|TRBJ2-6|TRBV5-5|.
CASSIGPNSGANVLTF
TGTGCCAGCAGCATAGGACCGAACTCTGGGGCCAACGTCCTGACTTTC
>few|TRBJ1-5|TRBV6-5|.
CASSPDGTGTWPQHF
TGTGCCAGCAGTCCCGACGGGACGGGAACGTGGCCCCAGCATTTT
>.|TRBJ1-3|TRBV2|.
CASSENGGPLGNTIYF
TGTGCCAGCAGTGAAAACGGGGGCCCCCTCGGAAACACCATATATTTT
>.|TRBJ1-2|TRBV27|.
CASGEGGLSYYGYTF
TGTGCCAGCGGGGAAGGGGGACTTTCGTACTATGGCTACACCTTC
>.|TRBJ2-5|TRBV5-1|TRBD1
CASSLRTGDETQYF
TGCGCCAGCAGCTTAAGGACAGGGGATGAGACCCAGTACTTC
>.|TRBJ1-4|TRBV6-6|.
CASRQGQTNEKLFF
TGTGCCAGCAGACAGGGACAAACTAATGAAAAACTGTTTTTT
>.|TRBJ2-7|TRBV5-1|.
CASSFVQGLDEQYF
TGCGCCAGCAGCTTTGTGCAGGGGCTAGACGAGCAGTACTTC
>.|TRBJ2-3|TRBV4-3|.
CASSQSAGAFADTQYF
TGCGCCAGCAGCCAGTCTGCAGGGGCGTTTGCTGATACGCAGTATTTT
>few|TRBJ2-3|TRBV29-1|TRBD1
CSEDRGGTDTQYF
TGCAGCGAGGACAGGGGGGGCACAGATACGCAGTATTTT
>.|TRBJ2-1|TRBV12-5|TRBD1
CASGHGQGRYNEQFF
TGTGCTAGTGGGCACGGACAGGGTAGGTACAATGAGCAGTTCTTC
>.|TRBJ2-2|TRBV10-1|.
CASGTSGTGELFF
TGCGCCAGCGGAACTAGTGGGACCGGGGAGCTGTTTTTT
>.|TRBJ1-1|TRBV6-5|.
CASSYMAPMNTEAFF
TGTGCCAGCAGTTACATGGCCCCCATGAACACTGAAGCTTTCTTT
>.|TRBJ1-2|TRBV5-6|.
CASSLRRLYGYTF
TGTGCCAGCAGCTTGCGTCGGCTCTATGGCTACACCTTC
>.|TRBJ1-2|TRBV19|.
CASNGQGKLLYGYTF
TGTGCCAGTAATGGGCAGGGGAAGCTTCTCTATGGCTACACCTTC
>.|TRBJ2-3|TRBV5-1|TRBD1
CASTYLTGDTDTQYF
TGCGCCAGCACGTACTTGACAGGGGACACAGATACGCAGTATTTT
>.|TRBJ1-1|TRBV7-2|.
CASSYRVSDTEAFF
TGTGCCAGCAGCTACAGGGTATCAGACACTGAAGCTTTCTTT
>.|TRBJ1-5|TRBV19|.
CASNPLPGSQGNQPQHF
TGTGCCAGTAACCCCCTCCCAGGTTCCCAGGGCAATCAGCCCCAGCATTTT
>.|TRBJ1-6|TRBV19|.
CATASDPIAVYNSPLHF
TGTGCCACCGCATCCGACCCTATTGCCGTCTATAATTCACCCCTCCACTTT
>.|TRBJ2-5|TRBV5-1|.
CASSLGGGQFQETQYF
TGCGCCAGCAGCTTGGGGGGCGGACAATTCCAAGAGACCCAGTACTTC
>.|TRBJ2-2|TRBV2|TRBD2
CASKSGTSDGGELFF
TGTGCCAGTAAATCCGGGACTAGTGATGGCGGGGAGCTGTTTTTT
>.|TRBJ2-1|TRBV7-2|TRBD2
CASSLGASGDEQFF
TGTGCCAGCAGCCTGGGGGCTAGCGGGGATGAGCAGTTCTTC
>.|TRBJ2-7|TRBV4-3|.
CASSPEHQYSDEQYF
TGCGCCAGCAGCCCCGAGCACCAATATTCCGACGAGCAGTACTTC
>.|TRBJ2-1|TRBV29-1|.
CSVSSRELYNEQFF
TGCAGCGTTAGCTCGAGGGAACTGTACAATGAGCAGTTCTTC
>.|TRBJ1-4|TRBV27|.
CASSLSRGGSGEKLFF
TGTGCCAGCAGTTTATCTCGGGGCGGGTCGGGTGAAAAACTGTTTTTT
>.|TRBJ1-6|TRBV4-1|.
CASSQAGGNHSPLHF
TGCGCCAGCAGCCAAGCTGGTGGCAACCATTCACCCCTCCACTTT
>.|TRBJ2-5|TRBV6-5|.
CASSYGNLQETQYF
TGTGCCAGCAGTTACGGGAATCTCCAAGAGACCCAGTACTTC
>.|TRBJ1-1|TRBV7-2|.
CASSLTGWTEAFF
TGTGCCAGCAGCTTAACAGGGTGGACTGAAGCTTTCTTT
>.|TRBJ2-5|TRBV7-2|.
CASSQGAGGGARETQYF
TGTGCCAGCAGCCAGGGGGCCGGCGGGGGGGCTAGAGAGACCCAGTACTTC
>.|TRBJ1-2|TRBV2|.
CASSELGGGYTF
TGTGCCAGCAGTGAACTGGGGGGAGGCTACACCTTC
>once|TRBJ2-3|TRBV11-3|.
CASSLGSEGDTQYF
TGTGCCAGCAGCTTAGGTAGCGAGGGAGATACGCAGTATTTT
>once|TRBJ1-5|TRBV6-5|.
CASSRDYGGNQPQHF
TGTGCCAGCAGTAGGGATTATGGGGGCAATCAGCCCCAGCATTTT
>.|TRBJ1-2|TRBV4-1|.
CASSPRGGYGYTF
TGCGCCAGCAGCCCTCGGGGGGGCTATGGCTACACCTTC
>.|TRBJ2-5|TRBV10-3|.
CAIRRTDKETQYF
TGTGCCATCAGGAGGACAGACAAAGAGACCCAGTACTTC
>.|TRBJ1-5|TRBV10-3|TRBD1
CAISYSRGPNQPQHF
TGTGCCATCAGTTACAGCAGGGGGCCGAATCAGCCCCAGCATTTT
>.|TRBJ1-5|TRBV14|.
CASSQGWVLQPQHF
TGTGCCAGCAGCCAAGGTTGGGTTCTTCAGCCCCAGCATTTT
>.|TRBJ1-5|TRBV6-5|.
CASSYHARGNQPQHF
TGTGCCAGCAGTTACCACGCGCGCGGTAATCAGCCCCAGCATTTT
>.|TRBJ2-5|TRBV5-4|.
CASSPRGRNRETQYF
TGTGCCAGCAGCCCTAGGGGCAGAAACAGGGAGACCCAGTACTTC
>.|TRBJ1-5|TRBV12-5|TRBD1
CASVWDRGDRSQPQHF
TGTGCTAGTGTATGGGACAGGGGGGATAGATCCCAGCCCCAGCATTTT
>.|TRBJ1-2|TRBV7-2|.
CASSLGRGNYGYTF
TGTGCCAGCAGCTTAGGCAGGGGCAACTATGGCTACACCTTC
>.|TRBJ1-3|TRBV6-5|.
CASSYGGTGNTIYF
TGTGCCAGCAGTTACGGGGGAACTGGAAACACCATATATTTT
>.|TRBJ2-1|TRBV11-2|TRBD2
CASSPRTRLQFF
TGTGCCAGCAGCCCCAGGACTAGGCTGCAGTTCTTC
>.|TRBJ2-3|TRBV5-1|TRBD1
CASSFQGDSTDTQYF
TGCGCCAGCAGCTTTCAGGGGGACAGCACAGATACGCAGTATTTT
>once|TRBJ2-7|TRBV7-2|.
CASSLYGGQYEQYF
TGTGCCAGCAGCTTATATGGGGGGCAGTACGAGCAGTACTTC
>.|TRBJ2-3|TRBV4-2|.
CASSQVGNTGTDTQYF
TGTGCCAGCAGCCAAGTTGGGAACACAGGCACAGATACGCAGTATTTT
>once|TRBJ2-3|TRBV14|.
CASSPQRRGVTDTQYF
TGTGCCAGCAGCCCTCAGAGGCGAGGGGTCACAGATACGCAGTATTTT
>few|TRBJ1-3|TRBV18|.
CASSWVGSGNTIYF
TGTGCCAGCTCATGGGTTGGCTCTGGAAACACCATATATTTT
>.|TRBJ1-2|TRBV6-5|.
CASSDPRNGYTF
TGTGCCAGCAGCGACCCCCGGAACGGCTACACCTTC
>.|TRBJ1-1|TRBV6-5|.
CASRRGQMNTEAFF
TGTGCCAGCAGAAGAGGACAGATGAACACTGAAGCTTTCTTT
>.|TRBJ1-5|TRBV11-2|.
CASSLGPISNQPQHF
TGTGCCAGCAGCTTAGGGCCGATTAGCAATCAGCCCCAGCATTTT